This T cell receptor beta chain appears in the sequencing data of a study of blood T cell repertoires in COVID-19. Study-level information: The United States, Italy and Spain provided the acute and convalescent COVID-19 samples. PBMCs, B-cell-depleted T cells, or T cells provided the cDNA or gDNA that made up the material.

Per the study methods: Nucleated cell number was recorded as an estimate derived from reference gene primer amplification. The data were produced by immunoSEQ multiplex PCR, yet TCRdb's version contains in-frame clones alone and is incomplete. V and J calls and clone size come straight from that table; D and trimming were deduced from the DNA. The table shows more than 50,000 clones, with more than 80% occurring only once. CDR1 is MDHEN and CDR2 is SYDVKM in the germline V gene. V gave up 3 bases and J gave up 5 bases, with 11 bases separating them. This CDR3 region has 13 residues. The receptor's source is a human donor with active COVID-19. The donor label of this sample is uncertain. The sample comprised peripheral blood. The chain recombines TRBV28 with TRBJ2-7; possibly TRBD2 for D (6 bases). The CDR3 spells CASSLGGWDEQYF. The DNA of the CDR3 is TGTGCCAGCAGTTTGGGAGGTTGGGACGAGCAGTACTTC.